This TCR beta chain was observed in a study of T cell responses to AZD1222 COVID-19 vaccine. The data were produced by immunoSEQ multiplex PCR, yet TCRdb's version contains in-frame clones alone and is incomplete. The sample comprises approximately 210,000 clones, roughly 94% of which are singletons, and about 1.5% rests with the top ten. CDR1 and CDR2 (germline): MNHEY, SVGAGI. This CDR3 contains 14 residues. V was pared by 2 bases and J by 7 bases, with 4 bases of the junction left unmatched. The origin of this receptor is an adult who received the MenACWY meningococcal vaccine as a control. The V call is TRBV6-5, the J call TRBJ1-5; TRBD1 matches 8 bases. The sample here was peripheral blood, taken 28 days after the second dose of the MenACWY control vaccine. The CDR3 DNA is TGTGCCAGCAGTTACGGCTCAGGGGGCCAGCCCCAGCATTTT. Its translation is CASSYGSGGQPQHF.